This is a list of T cell receptor beta chains from one sample in a study of OX40 agonist ivuxolimab in advanced cancers. Measured with immunoSEQ multiplex PCR; TCRdb has only the in-frame clones, and not every one. The repertoire consists of fewer than 85,000 clones, with 92% occurring once and the leading ten covering over 7.5%. Sequencing used CD4+ or CD8+ T cells sorted from blood, obtained in a trial of the OX40 agonist ivuxolimab. The receptors come from an adult with an advanced solid tumor such as melanoma, head and neck, liver or kidney cancer. The CDR3 runs from the conserved cysteine through the conserved F or W. Each record gives: D gene, J gene, clone size, V gene, CDR3 protein, CDR3 DNA. D genes are given only for firm matches. The listing skips clone size in some rows; elsewhere it reads once, few, many or a size class.

- TRBJ2-7 - TRBV2 CASSEPGRDPYEQYF TGTGCCAGCAGTGAACCAGGTCGAGACCCCTACGAGCAGTACTTC
- TRBJ2-7 - TRBV15 CATSRATGIEQYF TGTGCCACCAGCAGAGCAACAGGGATCGAGCAGTACTTC
- TRBJ2-7 - TRBV9 CASSEEDLYEQYF TGTGCCAGCAGCGAGGAAGACCTCTACGAGCAGTACTTC
- TRBJ2-5 - TRBV10-3 CAISEIWAGSQETQYF TGTGCCATCAGTGAGATCTGGGCGGGGTCCCAAGAGACCCAGTACTTC
TRBD2 TRBJ2-5 - TRBV6-1 CASSVGSGGFQETQYF TGTGCCAGCAGTGTAGGTAGCGGGGGATTTCAAGAGACCCAGTACTTC
- TRBJ2-1 once TRBV6-5 CASSYGGVGEQFF TGTGCCAGCAGTTACGGAGGGGTCGGTGAGCAGTTCTTC
TRBD1 TRBJ1-1 few TRBV5-1 CASSSHLGGMYTEAFF TGCGCCAGCAGCTCACATCTAGGGGGCATGTACACTGAAGCTTTCTTT
- TRBJ1-2 - TRBV6-1 CASSGTGTPLIPNYGYTF TGTGCCAGCAGTGGAACCGGGACTCCTCTCATCCCTAACTATGGCTACACCTTC
TRBD1 TRBJ2-2 once TRBV9 CASSLRTGQGGELFF TGTGCCAGCAGCCTTAGGACAGGGCAGGGCGGGGAGCTGTTTTTT
TRBD2 TRBJ2-1 - TRBV13 CASSIEGSGGFYNEQFF TGTGCCAGCAGCATAGAGGGAAGCGGGGGGTTTTACAATGAGCAGTTCTTC
- TRBJ1-4 once TRBV10-1 CASPAGSEKLFF TGCGCCAGCCCCGCAGGGTCGGAAAAACTGTTTTTT
TRBD1 TRBJ2-7 - TRBV27 CASSLSDRVSYEQYF TGTGCCAGCAGTTTATCCGACAGGGTCTCCTACGAGCAGTACTTC
TRBD2 TRBJ2-3 - TRBV5-1 CASSPGTSGGFDTQYF TGCGCCAGCAGCCCAGGGACTAGCGGGGGGTTTGATACGCAGTATTTT
- TRBJ2-6 once TRBV7-8 CASSHGGDSGANVLTF TGTGCCAGCAGCCATGGAGGGGACTCTGGGGCCAACGTCCTGACTTTC
- TRBJ1-5 - TRBV4-1 CASSQDPGQPQHF TGCGCCAGCAGCCAAGATCCGGGTCAGCCCCAGCATTTT
- TRBJ1-1 - TRBV4-2 CASSQDVMNTEAFF TGTGCCAGCAGCCAAGATGTGATGAACACTGAAGCTTTCTTT
- TRBJ1-1 - TRBV27 CASSASTGLRTEAFF TGTGCCAGCAGTGCCTCAACAGGGTTGAGGACTGAAGCTTTCTTT
- TRBJ1-1 once TRBV19 CASSEDSFGTEAFF TGTGCCAGTAGTGAGGACAGTTTCGGCACTGAAGCTTTCTTT
- TRBJ1-1 once TRBV11-2 CASSLVPDIGSNTEAFF TGTGCCAGCAGCTTAGTCCCTGATATCGGTTCTAACACTGAAGCTTTCTTT
- TRBJ1-5 few TRBV5-4 CASSPGSNQPQHF TGTGCCAGCTCCCCGGGAAGCAATCAGCCCCAGCATTTT
- TRBJ2-7 - TRBV12-2 CASRLDRGLALTYEQYF TGTGCAAGTCGCTTAGATAGGGGACTAGCGCTGACCTACGAGCAGTACTTC
- TRBJ1-2 - TRBV7-2 CASSLKGWGRYGYTF TGTGCCAGCAGCTTAAAGGGGTGGGGACGCTATGGCTACACCTTC
TRBD1 TRBJ1-5 - TRBV9 CASSITGGSNQPQHF TGTGCCAGCAGTATTACAGGGGGTAGCAATCAGCCCCAGCATTTT
TRBD1 TRBJ2-1 - TRBV9 CASSTDRENEQFF TGTGCCAGCAGCACAGACAGGGAGAATGAGCAGTTCTTC
TRBD2 TRBJ2-5 - TRBV7-8 CASSLTASGGQETQYF TGTGCCAGCAGCTTGACCGCTAGCGGGGGGCAAGAGACCCAGTACTTC
- TRBJ2-5 once TRBV10-1 CASSADTIQETQYF TGCGCCAGCAGTGCCGACACAATCCAAGAGACCCAGTACTTC
- TRBJ2-7 - TRBV9 CASSVGVGDYEQYF TGTGCCAGCAGCGTAGGTGTGGGGGACTACGAGCAGTACTTC
- TRBJ2-2 - TRBV6-5 CASSPGPYTGELFF TGTGCCAGCAGTCCCGGTCCTTACACCGGGGAGCTGTTTTTT